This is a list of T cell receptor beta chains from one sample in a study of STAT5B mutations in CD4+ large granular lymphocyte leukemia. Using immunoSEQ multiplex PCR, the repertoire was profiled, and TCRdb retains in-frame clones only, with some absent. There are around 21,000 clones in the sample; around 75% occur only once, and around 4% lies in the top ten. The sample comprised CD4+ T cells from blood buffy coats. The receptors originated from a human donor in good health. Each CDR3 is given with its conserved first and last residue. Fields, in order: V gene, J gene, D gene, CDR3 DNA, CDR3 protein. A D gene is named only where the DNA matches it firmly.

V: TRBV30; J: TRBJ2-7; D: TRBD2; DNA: TGTGCCTGGAGTGACACTAGCGGGAGGGCCGCCGAGCAGTACTTC; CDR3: CAWSDTSGRAAEQYF
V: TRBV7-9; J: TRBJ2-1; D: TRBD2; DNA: TGTGCCAGCAGCTCCCCAGGTACTAGCGACAATGAGCAGTTCTTC; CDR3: CASSSPGTSDNEQFF
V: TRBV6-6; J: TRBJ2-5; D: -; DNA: TGTGCCAGCAGTTTAATGGTACAAGAGACCCAGTACTTC; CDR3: CASSLMVQETQYF
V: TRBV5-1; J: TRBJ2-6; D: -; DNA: TGCGCCAGCAGCTCGGACGGCTCTGGGGCCAACGTCCTGACTTTC; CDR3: CASSSDGSGANVLTF
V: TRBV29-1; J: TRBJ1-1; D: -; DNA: TGCAGCGTTCCTACCGGGGCCCATGAAGCTTTCTTT; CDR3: CSVPTGAHEAFF
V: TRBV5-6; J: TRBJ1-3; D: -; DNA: TGTGCCAGCAGCTTTCGTAGAAACACCATATATTTT; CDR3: CASSFRRNTIYF
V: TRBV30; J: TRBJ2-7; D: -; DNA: TGTGCCTGGAGTGGGACTTCCGTCGAGCAGTACTTC; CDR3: CAWSGTSVEQYF
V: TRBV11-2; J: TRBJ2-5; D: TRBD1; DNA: TGTGCCAGCAGCTTCAACAGGGGGCAGCAAGAGACCCAGTACTTC; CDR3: CASSFNRGQQETQYF
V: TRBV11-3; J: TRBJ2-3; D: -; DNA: TGTGCCAGCAGCTTAGCTCTGGGGTTTGGGCGCACAGATACGCAGTATTTT; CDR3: CASSLALGFGRTDTQYF
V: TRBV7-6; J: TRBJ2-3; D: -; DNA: TGTGCCAGCAGCTTAGCGGCCCCGGGGACAGATACGCAGTATTTT; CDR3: CASSLAAPGTDTQYF
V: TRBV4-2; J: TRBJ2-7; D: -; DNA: TGTGCCAGCAGCCAAGAACTGGTGGCACCCTCCTACGAGCAGTACTTC; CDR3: CASSQELVAPSYEQYF
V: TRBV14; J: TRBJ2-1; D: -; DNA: TGTGCCAGCAGCCAAGTATATCCGGGGGTAGATGAGCAGTTCTTC; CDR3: CASSQVYPGVDEQFF
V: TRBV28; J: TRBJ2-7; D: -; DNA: TGTGCCTCCCAAGGGGACTGGGGTTCCGCAACCCCGCCATACCTCTTCTTC; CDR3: CASQGDWGSATPPYLFF
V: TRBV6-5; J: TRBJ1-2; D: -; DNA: TGTGCCAGCAGTTACTCGAAACAGGGTGGGAGCTATGGCTACACCTTC; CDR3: CASSYSKQGGSYGYTF
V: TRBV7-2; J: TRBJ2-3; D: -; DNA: TGTGCCAGCAGCTTTACATGGACAGATACGCAGTATTTT; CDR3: CASSFTWTDTQYF
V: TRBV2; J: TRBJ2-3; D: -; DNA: TGTGCCAGCAGTGTTCTAGGGCAGGATACAGATACGCAGTATTTT; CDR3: CASSVLGQDTDTQYF
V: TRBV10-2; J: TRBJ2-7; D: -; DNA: TGCGCCAGCAGTGACTCGGGGCGCACGAGCTCCTACGAGCAGTACTTC; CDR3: CASSDSGRTSSYEQYF
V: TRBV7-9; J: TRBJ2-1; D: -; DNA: TGTGCCAGCAGCCGTCAGACACCGAGCTCCTACAATGAGCAGTTCTTC; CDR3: CASSRQTPSSYNEQFF